Shown below are 22 T cell receptor beta chains from a single sample sequenced in a study of cytomegalovirus exposure and HLA in healthy donors. A multiplex PCR was run with 60 Vbeta primers and 13 Jbeta primers. Sequenced by immunoSEQ multiplex PCR; TCRdb stores in-frame clones only, minus some. Among 100,000 or so clones listed, 74% were seen once. Sequenced material: PBMCs. The source is a man in his fifties in good health and CMV-seropositive.

The chain combines TRBV2 with TRBJ2-4, with D hard to call. Trimming stripped 7 bases from V and 7 bases from J, with 23 bases between. The CDR3 contains 16 residues. Germline V gene sequence: CDR1 SNHLY, CDR2 FYNNEI. CDR3 DNA sequence: TGTGCCAGCATCTCAAACGTCGGCCCTCCGGAGAACATTCAGTACTTC. Translated: CASISNVGPPENIQYF.

The chain combines TRBV19 with TRBJ1-1, with a possible D match to TRBD1 (5 bases). The ends were cut back, 5 bases at V and 0 bases at J, with 13 bases in the middle. This CDR3 is built from 15 residues. Germline-derived CDR1 and CDR2 are LNHDA and SQIVND (reference sequence). The CDR3 DNA reads as TGTGCCAGTAGTCCGGGGGGGAGAGTGAACACTGAAGCTTTCTTT. It translates to CASSPGGRVNTEAFF.

The rearrangement joins TRBV27 to TRBJ1-3; 8 bases are shared with TRBD1. The CDR3 is 16 amino acids. Unmatched junction bases numbered 10, after V lost 5 bases and J lost 4 bases. CDR1 is MNHEY, CDR2 SMNVEV, per germline (reference sequence). In nucleotides, the CDR3 is TGTGCCAGCAGTCGGACAGGGATCTCTCGAGGAAACACCATATATTTT. Translating gives CASSRTGISRGNTIYF.

For this clone: Germline and junction disagree at one end, which may indicate a read error. The rearrangement joins TRBV5-1 to TRBJ2-2; 12 bases fit TRBD2. The germline CDR1 and CDR2 sequences are SGHRS and YFSETQ. This CDR3 has 18 amino acids. The CDR3 nucleotides are TGCGCCAACAGCTTGTTGCCTAGCGGGAGGGGAAACACCGGGGAGCTGTTTTTT. Translating gives CANSLLPSGRGNTGELFF.

The rearrangement uses TRBV2 and TRBJ2-7; D unclear. V shed 2 bases and J shed 2 bases, with 4 bases lying between them. CDR1 and CDR2 from the germline V gene are SNHLY and FYNNEI. The CDR3 consists of 12 residues. The DNA of the CDR3 is TGTGCCAGCAGTGAAATCACCTACGAGCAGTACTTC. Translating it yields CASSEITYEQYF.

The chain links TRBV7-2 to TRBJ2-7, with 7 bases aligning to TRBD2. The CDR3 is 17 amino acids. In germline, CDR1 is SGHTA, CDR2 FQGNSA. V shed 3 bases, J shed 0 bases, and the junction held 11 bases outside the gene matches. CDR3 DNA: TGTGCCAGCAGCTTTGGGTGGCGGGGGTCTCCCTCCTACGAGCAGTACTTC. It yields the protein CASSFGWRGSPSYEQYF.

The chain is built from TRBV2 and TRBJ1-2; D may be TRBD1 (6 bases). Trimming left V 11 bases short and J 4 bases short, with 20 bases between. This CDR3 region has 14 residues. CDR1 and CDR2 (germline): SNHLY, FYNNEI. CDR3 protein: CAAGRGGAGYGYTF. CDR3 in DNA: TGTGCCGCGGGCAGGGGAGGGGCAGGCTATGGCTACACCTTC.

The chain combines TRBV12-5 with TRBJ2-5; TRBD1 matches 12 bases. The CDR3 has 15 residues. Germline V gene lookup returns CDR1 LGHNT and CDR2 FRNRAP. The trim removed 5 bases at V and 2 bases at J, leaving 3 bases unmatched. CDR3 region: CASGPGQGAQETQYF. The CDR3 DNA follows: TGTGCTAGTGGTCCGGGACAGGGGGCTCAAGAGACCCAGTACTTC.

This sequence joins TRBV27 and TRBJ2-5; the match to TRBD2 covers 7 bases. This CDR3 comprises 13 residues. Trimming removed 6 bases from V and 5 bases from J; junction bases left unmatched: 6. CDR1 MNHEY and CDR2 SMNVEV come from the germline V gene (reference sequence). The CDR3 loop reads CASSVWGGETQYF. DNA for the CDR3: TGTGCCAGCAGCGTCTGGGGGGGGGAGACCCAGTACTTC.

This sequence joins TRBV7-9 and TRBJ1-4, with D possibly TRBD1 on 6 matching bases. The germline gives CDR1 SEHNR, CDR2 FQNEAQ (reference sequence). The length of the CDR3 is 15 residues. The ends were cut back, 5 bases at V and 5 bases at J, with 15 bases in the middle. CDR3 loop: CASSVGDRRNEKLFF. The CDR3 DNA reads TGTGCCAGCAGCGTAGGCGACAGGAGGAATGAAAAACTGTTTTTT.

This chain uses TRBV4-1 with TRBJ2-3, with D possibly being TRBD1 (6 bases). The V gene lost 0 bases and the J gene lost 8 bases, with 15 bases spanning the gap. The CDR3 has 15 residues. Germline values: CDR1 MGHRA, CDR2 YSYEKL. CDR3 protein: CASSQDRGLGGTQYF. The CDR3 DNA sequence: TGCGCCAGCAGCCAAGATCGAGGGCTAGGGGGTACGCAGTATTTT.

The chain has TRBV6-5 and TRBJ1-1; D perhaps matches TRBD1 (6 bases). The CDR3 is made up of 14 amino acids. V was pared by 2 bases and J by 1 base, with 8 bases between. CDR1 and CDR2 (germline): MNHEY, SVGAGI. This CDR3 is CASSYGRGNTEAFF. The CDR3 DNA follows: TGTGCCAGCAGTTACGGCAGGGGGAACACTGAAGCTTTCTTT.

The chain recombines TRBV10-2 with TRBJ1-1, with D possibly TRBD1 on 5 matching bases. The CDR3 sequence is 14 residues long. The V gene's germline CDR1 is WSHSY and CDR2 SAAADI. V lost 6 bases and J 4 bases, leaving 15 bases between the germline ends. CDR3 bases: TGCGCCAGCAGGGGGCGGGACGGGGGCACTGAAGCTTTCTTT. Amino acid sequence: CASRGRDGGTEAFF.

This chain joins TRBV5-1 and TRBJ1-4, with 7 bases identical to TRBD1. The CDR3 consists of 14 residues. Germline V lookup: CDR1 SGHRS, CDR2 YFSETQ. V lost 4 bases and J lost 6; bases outside the gene matches: 6. CDR3: CASSVTGLDEKLFF. In DNA, the CDR3 is TGCGCCAGCAGCGTGACAGGGTTAGATGAAAAACTGTTTTTT.

This clone occurred a few times. The rearrangement joins TRBV5-6 to TRBJ2-1, with a weak D call TRBD2 (6 bases). Germline V lookup: CDR1 SGHDT, CDR2 YYEEEE. This CDR3 has 13 amino acids. V gave up 4 bases and J gave up 6 bases, with 11 bases separating them. The CDR3 loop is CASSQGTGNEQFF. In nucleotides, the CDR3 is TGTGCCAGCAGCCAAGGGACTGGCAATGAGCAGTTCTTC.

In its sample, this clone was seen a few times. An end of the junction differs from the germline gene, which may be a read error. The sample contains more than one DNA sequence encoding this CDR3. The chain recombines TRBV30 with TRBJ1-3, with D perhaps matching TRBD1 (6 bases). From germline, CDR1 is GTSNPN and CDR2 SVGIG (reference sequence). The CDR3 is 15 residues long. CDR3 protein: CAWSVLSGAGNTIYF. In DNA, the CDR3 is TGTGCCTGGAGTGTCCTTTCAGGGGCTGGAAACACCATATATTTC.

The chain is built from TRBV11-2 and TRBJ2-5; 10 positions match TRBD1. Germline V gene lookup returns CDR1 SGHAT and CDR2 FQNNGV. V lost 4 bases, J lost 3 bases, and 2 bases stayed unmatched. This CDR3 comprises 14 residues. The CDR3 protein is CASSWGTGEETQYF. DNA for the CDR3: TGTGCCAGCAGCTGGGGGACAGGGGAAGAGACCCAGTACTTC.

This chain links TRBV10-3 with TRBJ1-1; no reliable D call. V was trimmed by 1 base and J by 1 base, leaving 7 bases between them. The CDR3 extends over 14 amino acids. From germline, CDR1 is ENHRY and CDR2 SYGVKD. The CDR3 sequence: CAISEFTANTEAFF. CDR3 DNA sequence: TGTGCCATCAGTGAGTTTACAGCGAACACTGAAGCTTTCTTT.

The rearrangement links TRBV18 to TRBJ2-4, with D possibly TRBD2 on 5 matching bases. V was cut by 3 bases and J by 2 bases, with 11 bases left in between. Per germline, CDR1 KGHSH and CDR2 LQKENI. The CDR3 consists of 15 residues. The CDR3 spells CASSPFSGTKNIQYF. The CDR3 nucleotides are TGTGCCAGCTCACCCTTCTCGGGGACCAAAAACATTCAGTACTTC.

Within the sample, this clone is medium-sized. The rearrangement uses TRBV15 and TRBJ2-7; 7 nucleotides agree with TRBD1. Germline CDR1 LNHNV, CDR2 YYDKDF (reference sequence). This CDR3 spans 13 amino acids. Trimming took 5 bases from V and 3 from J; bases not matched to a gene: 4. CDR3 loop: CATSARTGYEQYF. CDR3 DNA sequence: TGTGCCACCAGCGCCCGGACAGGCTACGAGCAGTACTTC.

This chain connects TRBV2 to TRBJ1-1; D possibly corresponds to TRBD1 (6 bases). CDR1 and CDR2 (germline): SNHLY, FYNNEI. There are 14 residues in the CDR3. V lost 3 bases and J 6 bases, leaving 14 bases between the germline ends. The CDR3 sequence is CASSEGRGGPEAFF. In DNA form, the CDR3 reads TGTGCCAGCAGTGAGGGCAGGGGTGGCCCTGAAGCTTTCTTT.

The chain is built from TRBV5-1 and TRBJ2-7; a weak D match, TRBD2 (7 bases). Per the germline V gene, CDR1 is SGHRS and CDR2 is YFSETQ. The CDR3 runs 14 residues. V was cut by 0 bases and J by 3 bases, with 10 bases left in between. CDR3 sequence (DNA): TGCGCCAGCAGCTTGGACGGGGGGCGCTACGAGCAGTACTTC. Encoded protein: CASSLDGGRYEQYF.